This TCR beta chain was observed in a study of regulatory T cells in long-lasting Graves disease. Described time point: persistent/refractory GD, antithyroid drugs over 5 years with positive TRAb. Generation of the TCR library employed RNA extracted from PBMCs. From germline, CDR1 is GTSNPN and CDR2 SVGIG (reference sequence). The CDR3 loop spans 14 amino acids. V dropped 2 bases and J dropped 8 bases, with 15 bases sitting between them. In building TCR beta libraries, iRepertoire HTBI primers were used together with Arm-PCR of CDR3 regions. Original processing notes: The samples yielded 55 to 75 TRBV and around 15 TRBJ segments. TCRdb passed the multiplex PCR reads through MiXCR, listing each CDR3 protein once. V and J calls and clone size were set by TCRdb, not the authors. The table has 700,000 or so distinct CDR3 sequences, about 32% seen once; the top ten hold roughly 40%.

The sequence came from a female donor with Graves disease. The chain links TRBV30 to TRBJ1-4, with D possibly TRBD1 on 5 matching bases. The specimen was peripheral blood mononuclear cells (PBMCs), collected when the disease was refractory, from a patient treated with antithyroid drugs. CDR3 in DNA: TGTGCCTGGAGTAACCAGGGAGTACGAGAAAAACTGTTTTTT. Amino acids: CAWSNQGVREKLFF.